The 11 T cell receptor beta chains below were found in one sample sequenced in a study of siplizumab effects on memory and regulatory T cells. The assay was immunoSEQ multiplex PCR, and TCRdb's table has in-frame clones only and misses some. The table has around 95,000 clones, more than 85% seen once. Material: CD4+ T cells sorted from blood. These receptors originate from a human donor in good health.

The J gene is TRBJ2-3, the V gene TRBV11-3; D unresolved. The CDR3 length is 12 residues. Per the germline V gene, CDR1 is SGHNT and CDR2 is YENEEA. Trimming cost V 3 bases and J 1 base, with 2 bases left between them. The CDR3 bases are TGTGCCAGCAGCTTTGGCACAGATACGCAGTATTTT. Translating gives CASSFGTDTQYF.

The V gene is TRBV6-6, the J gene TRBJ1-5, with D possibly matching TRBD1 (5 bases). This CDR3 contains 15 residues. The V end lost 7 bases, the J end lost 0 bases, and 13 bases lay between the germline ends. CDR1 and CDR2 (germline): MNHNY, SVGAGI (reference sequence). The CDR3 nucleotides are TGTGCCAGCACCATGGGGGGTTATAGCAATCAGCCCCAGCATTTT. Translated: CASTMGGYSNQPQHF.

V is TRBV18 and J is TRBJ2-4; 12 positions match TRBD2. Germline trimming cut 4 bases from V and 2 bases from J; bases unmatched to any gene: 6. Germline CDR1 is KGHSH and CDR2 is LQKENI. CDR3 length: 17 amino acids. The CDR3 DNA follows: TGTGCCAGCTCACTCAGACTAGCGGGGGAGACCAAAAACATTCAGTACTTC. This translates into CASSLRLAGETKNIQYF.

The chain has TRBV4-2 and TRBJ2-2; 10 nucleotides align to TRBD2. Unmatched junction bases numbered 7, after V lost 4 bases and J lost 5 bases. Germline values: CDR1 LGHNA, CDR2 YNFKEQ. This CDR3 spans 16 amino acids. The CDR3 reads CASSRSGGANTGELFF. In DNA form, the CDR3 reads TGTGCCAGCAGCCGGAGCGGGGGGGCCAATACCGGGGAGCTGTTTTTT.

The gene calls are TRBV28 and TRBJ1-6; D is undetermined. The germline V gene encodes CDR1 MDHEN and CDR2 SYDVKM. The CDR3 has 14 residues. The V and J ends lost 3 bases and 4 bases respectively, with 7 bases between them. This chain's CDR3 is CASSFGQYNSPLHF. In DNA form, the CDR3 reads TGTGCCAGCAGTTTTGGGCAGTATAATTCACCCCTCCACTTT.

The genes are TRBV5-6 and TRBJ2-5; D call uncertain. This CDR3 is 13 amino acids long. Germline V lookup: CDR1 SGHDT, CDR2 YYEEEE. With 0 bases removed from V and 2 bases from J, the gap between germline ends came to 5 bases. Written as DNA, the CDR3 is TGTGCCAGCAGCTTGGAGTTACAAGAGACCCAGTACTTC. It translates to CASSLELQETQYF.

V and J are TRBV6-1 and TRBJ2-4; D not resolved. The germline V gene has CDR1 MNHNS and CDR2 SASEGT. Trimming cost V 7 bases and J 10 bases, with 20 bases left between them. This CDR3 comprises 14 residues. The CDR3 sequence: CASIGPGTNRIQYF. The DNA of the CDR3 is TGTGCCAGCATCGGGCCGGGTACCAATCGGATTCAGTACTTC.

The chain links TRBV5-8 to TRBJ1-5; TRBD1 agrees at 7 bases. The CDR3 covers 15 residues. Germline V gives CDR1 SGHTS, CDR2 YDEGEE. Germline trimming cut 2 bases from V and 6 bases from J; bases unmatched to any gene: 8. CDR3 in amino acids: CASSFLQGVVQPQHF. CDR3 nucleotides: TGTGCCAGCAGCTTTTTGCAGGGGGTGGTTCAGCCCCAGCATTTT. Complete variable domain (other parts from reference TRBV5-8 and TRBJ1-5): EAGVTQSPTHLIKTRGQQATLRCSPISGHTSVYWYQQALGLGLQFLLWYDEGEERNRGNFPPRFSGRQFPNYSSELNVNALELEDSALYLCASSFLQGVVQPQHFGDGTRLSIL.

CDR3 coding DNA: TGTGCCAGCAGCTCTTTACAGGGGAGCTCCTACAATGAGCAGTTCTTC. This sequence encodes CASSSLQGSSYNEQFF. This chain connects TRBV11-2 to TRBJ2-1; 7 nucleotides line up with TRBD1. The J segment lost 0 bases and the V segment lost 4 bases, leaving 6 bases of the junction unmatched. The CDR3 contains 16 residues. In germline, CDR1 is SGHAT, CDR2 FQNNGV.

V is TRBV19 and J is TRBJ2-6; 8 bases match TRBD1. The V gene's germline CDR1 is LNHDA and CDR2 SQIVND (reference sequence). The V segment lost 5 bases and the J segment 2 bases; nucleotides outside the gene matches: 2. This CDR3 spans 15 amino acids. CDR3 in amino acids: CASSLQGAGANVLTF. CDR3 DNA sequence: TGTGCCAGTAGTTTACAGGGGGCTGGGGCCAACGTCCTGACTTTC. The full variable domain, completed using reference TRBV19 and TRBJ2-6, is DGGITQSPKYLFRKEGQNVTLSCEQNLNHDAMYWYRQDPGQGLRLIYYSQIVNDFQKGDIAEGYSVSREKKESFPLTVTSAQKNPTAFYLCASSLQGAGANVLTFGAGSRLTVL.

Only one count was recorded for this clone. The chain couples TRBV10-3 to TRBJ1-2; the match to TRBD1 covers 10 bases. V lost 6 bases to trimming and J lost 2 bases; unmatched junction nucleotides: 3. The CDR3 is 14 residues long. CDR1 and CDR2 (germline): ENHRY, SYGVKD. CDR3 sequence (DNA): TGTGCCATCAGACCGGGACAGGGGAACTATGGCTACACCTTC. This gives the protein CAIRPGQGNYGYTF.